These 19 T cell receptor beta chains originate from one sample sequenced in a study of cytomegalovirus exposure and HLA in healthy donors. The PCR used 60 Vbeta and 13 Jbeta primers. Assay used: immunoSEQ multiplex PCR; TCRdb lists only in-frame clones, some missing. The repertoire holds 100,000 to 150,000 clones, approximately 75% seen once, with over 4.5% in the top ten. The sequencing input was PBMCs. These receptors all come from a middle-aged woman in good health and CMV-seropositive.

The rearrangement links TRBV5-1 to TRBJ2-7; weak D call: TRBD1 (5 bases). Looked up from germline, CDR1 is SGHRS and CDR2 is YFSETQ. The V end was cut by 0 bases, the J end by 0 bases, with 10 bases between. This CDR3 contains 15 residues. The CDR3: CASSLGQRSSYEQYF. The CDR3 DNA follows: TGCGCCAGCAGCTTGGGACAGCGTAGCTCCTACGAGCAGTACTTC.

This clone appeared once. The chain uses TRBV2 and TRBJ1-4, with unresolved D. In germline, CDR1 is SNHLY, CDR2 FYNNEI. Trimming pared 7 bases from V and 8 bases from J, leaving 17 bases between. This CDR3 comprises 14 residues. The CDR3 is CASKGGRVQEKLFF. The CDR3 DNA follows: TGTGCCAGCAAGGGTGGGAGGGTTCAAGAAAAACTGTTTTTT.

This chain links TRBV6-1 with TRBJ2-2; 8 bases fit TRBD1. The CDR3 is made up of 14 amino acids. The trim removed 10 bases at V and 6 bases at J, leaving 10 bases unmatched. Germline V CDR1 and CDR2: MNHNS, SASEGT. For the CDR3, the DNA is TGTGCCACCCGACAGGGGTTTGGGGCCGGGGAGCTGTTTTTT. This sequence encodes CATRQGFGAGELFF.

This chain connects TRBV6-5 to TRBJ1-4; 7 positions match TRBD1. Germline-derived CDR1 and CDR2 are MNHEY and SVGAGI. V gave up 2 bases and J gave up 4 bases; unmatched junction bases: 1. The CDR3 runs 14 residues. As DNA, the CDR3 is TGTGCCAGCAGTTACGGGGACAGTAATGAAAAACTGTTTTTT. Protein sequence: CASSYGDSNEKLFF.

The chain joins TRBV5-8 to TRBJ1-6; 9 bases map to TRBD1. The CDR3 is made up of 18 amino acids. V lost 6 bases to trimming and J lost 6 bases; unmatched junction nucleotides: 16. CDR1 is SGHTS, CDR2 YDEGEE, per germline. The DNA of the CDR3 is TGTGCCAGCACCCAGGCCCCCCCGGACAGGGGAGTTAATTCACCCCTCCACTTT. Its translation is CASTQAPPDRGVNSPLHF.

This clone was observed once. V gene TRBV18 combines with J gene TRBJ2-7, with 8 bases that match TRBD1. Germline loops: CDR1 KGHSH, CDR2 LQKENI. V shed 6 bases and J 0 bases; nucleotides not matched to a gene: 16. The CDR3 contains 18 residues. CDR3 bases: TGTGCCAGCTCGCTTACGAACCCGACAGGGGTTGGCTCCTACGAGCAGTACTTC. Encoded protein: CASSLTNPTGVGSYEQYF.

The rearrangement uses TRBV2 and TRBJ1-1, with D possibly matching TRBD1 (6 bases). Deletions cut 2 bases from V and 1 base from J, with 14 bases between. Germline V gives CDR1 SNHLY, CDR2 FYNNEI. The CDR3 loop spans 16 amino acids. CDR3 sequence reads: CASSENRGQQNTEAFF. For the CDR3, the DNA is TGTGCCAGCAGTGAAAATAGGGGACAACAGAACACTGAAGCTTTCTTT.

This clone appeared a single time. The chain recombines TRBV5-6 with TRBJ2-2; TRBD1 matches 7 bases. Germline V lookup: CDR1 SGHDT, CDR2 YYEEEE. CDR3 length: 16 amino acids. After removal of 1 base from V and 2 bases from J, the junction contained 5 bases not matched to a gene. CDR3 sequence reads: CASSLKGAPNTGELFF. DNA of the CDR3: TGTGCCAGCAGCTTGAAGGGGGCCCCAAACACCGGGGAGCTGTTTTTT.

This clone is a singleton in its sample. J is TRBJ2-6 and V is TRBV2; TRBD1 agrees at 9 bases. V gave up 4 bases and J gave up 3 bases; unmatched junction bases: 4. The CDR3 has 16 residues. Germline lookup yields CDR1 SNHLY and CDR2 FYNNEI. The CDR3 DNA follows: TGTGCCAGCAGTGGACAGGGGGTAAATGGGGCCAACGTCCTGACTTTC. Its protein product is CASSGQGVNGANVLTF.

This CDR3 reads CASSLAGVTYEQYF. Written as DNA, the CDR3 is TGTGCCAGCAGCTTGGCGGGGGTGACCTACGAGCAGTACTTC. The V gene is TRBV7-2, the J gene TRBJ2-7; 7 nucleotides match TRBD2. The ends lost 3 bases at V and 2 bases at J; junction bases unmatched: 4. Germline V gene lookup returns CDR1 SGHTA and CDR2 FQGNSA. The CDR3 totals 14 residues.

The chain links TRBV30 to TRBJ2-7; D perhaps matches TRBD2 (7 bases). V was pared by 5 bases and J by 7 bases, with 15 bases between. This CDR3 contains 12 residues. Germline V gene lookup returns CDR1 GTSNPN and CDR2 SVGIG (reference sequence). The CDR3 spells CAWGAGAREQYF. For the CDR3, the DNA is TGTGCCTGGGGGGCGGGGGCCAGAGAGCAGTACTTC.

The chain links TRBV7-6 to TRBJ1-1; perhaps TRBD1 as D (5 bases). Germline V lookup: CDR1 SGHVS, CDR2 FNYEAQ. CDR3 size: 15 residues. V lost 1 base and J lost 0, with 9 bases in between. The CDR3 region is CASSLGKGLNTEAFF. The CDR3 DNA reads TGTGCCAGCAGCTTAGGAAAGGGGTTGAACACTGAAGCTTTCTTT. The full variable domain, completed using reference TRBV7-6 and TRBJ1-1, is GAGVSQSPRYKVTKRGQDVALRCDPISGHVSLYWYRQALGQGPEFLTYFNYEAQQDKSGLPNDRFSAERPEGSISTLTIQRTEQRDSAMYRCASSLGKGLNTEAFFGQGTRLTVV.

The rearrangement joins TRBV9 to TRBJ1-2; tentatively, D is TRBD1 (5 bases). Germline loops: CDR1 SGDLS, CDR2 YYNGEE. CDR3 length equals 11 residues. V lost 4 bases and J lost 7, with 8 bases in between. The CDR3 loop is CASSQGRGYTF. The CDR3 DNA reads as TGTGCCAGCAGCCAGGGTCGTGGCTACACCTTC. Full variable domain (rest looked up from reference TRBV9 and TRBJ1-2): DSGVTQTPKHLITATGQRVTLRCSPRSGDLSVYWYQQSLDQGLQFLIQYYNGEERAKGNILERFSAQQFPDLHSELNLSSLELGDSALYFCASSQGRGYTFGSGTRLTVV.

The chain couples TRBV7-2 to TRBJ2-7; 12 bases line up with TRBD2. V lost 3 bases, J lost 3 bases, and 3 bases stayed unmatched. The CDR3 runs 15 residues. Germline V lookup: CDR1 SGHTA, CDR2 FQGNSA. The CDR3 sequence: CASSLVLAGGYEQYF. Written as DNA, the CDR3 is TGTGCCAGCAGCTTGGTACTAGCGGGGGGCTACGAGCAGTACTTC.

V is TRBV5-8 and J is TRBJ2-7; TRBD1 aligns across 7 bases. Trimming cost V 5 bases and J 4 bases; bases outside gene matches: 9. CDR1 is SGHTS, CDR2 YDEGEE, per germline. There are 14 residues in the CDR3. In DNA, the CDR3 is TGTGCCAGCAGTACGGGACAGCGACCGTACGAGCAGTACTTC. Protein: CASSTGQRPYEQYF.

The V call is TRBV6-1, the J call TRBJ1-5, with D tentatively TRBD1 (5 bases). V was trimmed by 1 base and J by 7 bases, leaving 5 bases between them. Looked up from germline, CDR1 is MNHNS and CDR2 is SASEGT. This CDR3 is 12 amino acids long. CDR3 residues: CASSEGGQPQHF. CDR3 sequence (DNA): TGTGCCAGCAGTGAAGGGGGCCAGCCCCAGCATTTT.

This clone was seen a single time. The chain links TRBV19 to TRBJ1-2; TRBD1 might be the D (6 bases). The V end was cut by 4 bases, the J end by 2 bases, with 20 bases between. The CDR3 runs 17 residues. Germline assignment: CDR1 LNHDA and CDR2 SQIVND (reference sequence). The CDR3 protein is CASSTYTGRRGNYGYTF. The CDR3 region has the DNA TGTGCCAGTAGTACTTACACCGGGCGCAGGGGAAACTATGGCTACACCTTC.

This chain uses TRBV2 with TRBJ2-1; D gene ambiguous. CDR1 SNHLY and CDR2 FYNNEI come from the germline V gene. This CDR3 is built from 15 residues. The V gene lost 6 bases and the J gene lost 0 bases, with 12 bases spanning the gap. The CDR3 loop is CASRETASSYNEQFF. DNA for the CDR3: TGTGCCAGCAGGGAGACTGCAAGCTCCTACAATGAGCAGTTCTTC.

The chain joins TRBV30 to TRBJ2-7; 10 positions match TRBD1. V gave up 5 bases and J gave up 2 bases; unmatched junction bases: 9. This CDR3 comprises 15 residues. Germline CDR1 is GTSNPN and CDR2 is SVGIG (reference sequence). The CDR3 loop reads CAWETGGVSPYEQYF. The CDR3 DNA sequence: TGTGCCTGGGAGACAGGGGGCGTTTCGCCCTACGAGCAGTACTTC.